The rows below give T cell receptor beta chains drawn from one sample of a study of Ad26.COV2.S vaccination and SARS-CoV-2 variants. Generated by immunoSEQ multiplex PCR, the TCRdb table keeps only in-frame clones and is missing some. This table has under 550,000 clones, roughly 90% appearing once. Source: peripheral blood, taken in a trial of Ad26.COV2.S vaccine versus placebo. Receptors originate from a person between 18 and 59 years old who received the Ad26.COV2.S COVID-19 vaccine or a placebo. Both conserved end residues are part of each CDR3. Fields, in order: D gene, CDR3 length, clone size, V gene, J gene, CDR3 DNA, CDR3 protein. The D gene is left open where the match is weak. For some rows the clone size is stated as once, few or many, or as a class when expanded; others skip it.

NA	15	once	TRBV7-2	TRBJ2-7	TGTGCCAGCAGCCAGGACACTTCGCCAGTGAGGGAGCAGTACTTC	CASSQDTSPVREQYF
TRBD1	15	NA	TRBV28	TRBJ2-7	TGTGCCAGCAGTCCTCCGGGACAGGGGCACTACGAGCAGTACTTC	CASSPPGQGHYEQYF
NA	13	NA	TRBV12-3/TRBV12-4	TRBJ2-1	TGTGCCAGCAAAACGGGGCAGACGAATGAGCAGTTCTTC	CASKTGQTNEQFF
NA	15	NA	TRBV6-6	TRBJ2-5	TGTGCCAGCAGTTACTCGATGCGGAGACAAGAGACCCAGTACTTC	CASSYSMRRQETQYF
NA	14	NA	TRBV28	TRBJ1-6	TGTGCCAGCAGTTTGCCAGGTAGCTACTCACCCCTCCACTTT	CASSLPGSYSPLHF
NA	14	NA	TRBV14	TRBJ1-1	TGTGCCAGCAGCCTCCTTGGTGGGAGCGCTGAAGCTTTCTTT	CASSLLGGSAEAFF
TRBD1	13	NA	TRBV29-1	TRBJ1-4	TGCAGCGTCCAGGGGGCGCCTAATGAAAAACTGTTTTTT	CSVQGAPNEKLFF
NA	14	few	TRBV6-5	TRBJ1-5	TGTGCCAGCAGTTATACGGGTTCGGGCCAGCCCCAGCATTTT	CASSYTGSGQPQHF
TRBD1	16	NA	TRBV6-1	TRBJ1-6	TGTGCCAGCAGTGAAGCGCGCGGGACAGGGATTTCACCCCTCCACTTT	CASSEARGTGISPLHF
NA	16	NA	TRBV5-1	TRBJ2-7	TGCGCCAGCAGCTTGGCCGGGGGCGTCGACTCCTACGAGCAGTACTTC	CASSLAGGVDSYEQYF
TRBD2	17	NA	TRBV15	TRBJ2-1	TGTGCCACCAGCAGAGTCGGGCTAGCGGGCTCCTACAATGAGCAGTTCTTC	CATSRVGLAGSYNEQFF
NA	16	NA	TRBV2	TRBJ2-7	TGTGCCATCCGCGACCCTTCCAGCAGGACTCCCTACGAGCAGTACTTC	CAIRDPSSRTPYEQYF
NA	13	NA	TRBV11-2	TRBJ2-3	TGTGCCAGCAGCTTAGATTGGTCCGATACGCAGTATTTT	CASSLDWSDTQYF
TRBD1	14	once	TRBV30	TRBJ1-4	TGTGCCTGGAGTCGGACAGGGAATGGGGAAAAACTGTTTTTT	CAWSRTGNGEKLFF
TRBD2	17	NA	TRBV9	TRBJ2-3	TGTGCCAGCAGCGTAGGTGGTAGCGGGGGGGCCACAGATACGCAGTATTTT	CASSVGGSGGATDTQYF
TRBD2	16	NA	TRBV7-2	TRBJ2-7	TGTGCCAGCAGCTTATCCCCGTGGGCCCCGCGGGGGGAGCAGTACTTC	CASSLSPWAPRGEQYF
NA	17	NA	TRBV4-1	TRBJ2-1	TGCGCCAGCAGCCAATTACTGGGGGACCAATCAGTCAATGAGCAGTTCTTC	CASSQLLGDQSVNEQFF
NA	13	NA	TRBV12-3/TRBV12-4	TRBJ2-3	TGTGCCAGCAGTCTCCTAGGGGGGGATACGCAGTATTTT	CASSLLGGDTQYF
NA	13	NA	TRBV6-5	TRBJ1-1	TGTGCCAGCAGTTACTCGACGAACACTGAAGCTTTCTTT	CASSYSTNTEAFF
TRBD2	16	NA	TRBV19	TRBJ2-2	TGTGCCAGTAGTATCGGCGCGGGGGGAGTAACCGGGGAGCTGTTTTTT	CASSIGAGGVTGELFF
NA	15	NA	TRBV7-8	TRBJ2-2	TGTGCCAGCAGTCGGGACTCCGCAGGGACCGGGGAGCTGTTTTTT	CASSRDSAGTGELFF
TRBD1	13	NA	TRBV15	TRBJ1-4	TGTGCCACCAGCAGGGGACAGGGGGAAAAACTGTTTTTT	CATSRGQGEKLFF
NA	13	NA	TRBV18	TRBJ2-1	TGTGCCTGCCAGGACTTTAGTGGCAATGAGCAGTTCTTC	CACQDFSGNEQFF